This TCR beta chain was recovered during a study of T cell changes during pregnancy in multiple sclerosis. This CDR3 comprises 13 residues. Trimming removed 3 bases at V and 4 bases at J, with 9 bases between. Germline loops: CDR1 SEHNR, CDR2 FQNEAQ (reference sequence). Assay: immunoSEQ multiplex PCR; the TCRdb copy retains only in-frame clones and omits some. Altogether fewer than 90,000 clones are present, approximately 95% being singletons, with the ten largest covering about 1.6%. The clonotype was recovered from a female donor in good health, enrolled as a control in a pregnancy study. The chain employs TRBV7-9 and TRBJ2-5; D is possibly TRBD1 (6 bases). The sequencing used peripheral blood, collected after pregnancy. CDR3 sequence: CASSFDRIETQYF. For the CDR3, the DNA is TGTGCCAGCAGCTTCGACAGGATAGAGACCCAGTACTTC.